Listed below are T cell receptor beta chains from one sample, sequenced in a study of T cell responses to AZD1222 COVID-19 vaccine. Produced via immunoSEQ multiplex PCR; TCRdb's table is partial and in-frame only. Found here are some 150,000 clones, under 95% of them singletons; the top ten hold roughly 3.3%. The input for sequencing was peripheral blood, taken 28 days after the second AZD1222 dose. Receptor source: an adult who received the AZD1222 COVID-19 vaccine. CDR3s include the opening cysteine and the closing phenylalanine or tryptophan. The order of the fields is J gene, D gene, clone size, V gene, CDR3 protein, CDR3 DNA. The D gene is left open where the match is weak. Only some rows state a clone size, as once, few, many or a class for expanded clones.

TRBJ2-7 NA NA TRBV10-1 CASSENRQGSFREQYF TGCGCCAGCAGTGAAAATCGGCAGGGCTCTTTCCGCGAGCAGTACTTC
TRBJ2-7 TRBD2 NA TRBV19 CASSLARTSDSYEQYF TGTGCCAGTAGTTTGGCAAGGACTAGCGATTCCTACGAGCAGTACTTC
TRBJ2-3 NA NA TRBV4-1 CASSQVGYGTDTQYF TGCGCCAGCAGCCAAGTAGGGTATGGCACAGATACGCAGTATTTT
TRBJ1-5 TRBD1 NA TRBV6-2/TRBV6-3 CASSYSKGRGNQPQHF TGTGCCAGCAGTTACTCGAAGGGCAGGGGGAATCAGCCCCAGCATTTT
TRBJ2-2 NA NA TRBV20-1 CSASSRSNTGELFF TGCAGTGCTAGTTCCAGGAGTAACACCGGGGAGCTGTTTTTT
TRBJ2-3 TRBD1 NA TRBV27 CASSRQGWTDTQYF TGTGCCAGCAGTCGACAGGGGTGGACAGATACGCAGTATTTT
TRBJ1-3 TRBD1 NA TRBV19 CASSIQGAGNTIYF TGTGCCAGTAGTATCCAGGGGGCAGGAAACACCATATATTTT
TRBJ2-2 NA NA TRBV2 CASSIRPTGELFF TGTGCCAGCAGTATTCGGCCCACCGGGGAGCTGTTTTTT
TRBJ2-7 TRBD1 NA TRBV7-2 CASGRDRGSYEQYF TGTGCCAGCGGAAGGGACAGGGGGTCCTACGAGCAGTACTTC
TRBJ2-2 NA NA TRBV24-1 CATSDWGRELFF TGTGCCACCAGTGATTGGGGGCGGGAGCTGTTTTTT
TRBJ2-5 TRBD1 NA TRBV7-9 CASSMGQGGRETQYF TGTGCCAGCAGCATGGGACAGGGGGGTCGGGAGACCCAGTACTTC
TRBJ1-1 TRBD1 once TRBV19 CASRDRVSDTEAFF TGTGCCAGTAGGGACAGGGTCTCCGACACTGAAGCTTTCTTT
TRBJ2-7 NA NA TRBV14 CASSQVEGDPEYEQYF TGTGCCAGCAGCCAAGTTGAAGGGGACCCTGAATACGAGCAGTACTTC
TRBJ2-7 TRBD1 NA TRBV5-1 CASSLAPGTGSYEQYF TGCGCCAGCAGCTTGGCCCCCGGGACAGGATCCTACGAGCAGTACTTC
TRBJ2-3 NA NA TRBV19 CASSVRETRTDTQYF TGTGCCAGTAGTGTAAGGGAGACCCGCACAGATACGCAGTATTTT
TRBJ2-2 NA NA TRBV10-1 CASSGGAGELFF TGCGCCAGCAGTGGGGGTGCCGGGGAGCTGTTTTTT